One sample yielded the 19 T cell receptor beta chains listed below, sequenced in a study of STAT5B mutations in CD4+ large granular lymphocyte leukemia. Using immunoSEQ multiplex PCR, the repertoire was profiled, and TCRdb retains in-frame clones only, with some absent. The sample carries about 30,000 clones, more than 65% recorded once. The sample was CD4+ T cells from blood buffy coats. Receptor source: a human donor in good health.

The chain carries TRBV9 and TRBJ1-1, with a tentative D call TRBD1 (5 bases). V lost 4 bases and J lost 0, with 10 bases in between. This CDR3 has 14 residues. CDR1 SGDLS and CDR2 YYNGEE come from the germline V gene. The CDR3 protein is CASSKGTVNTEAFF. CDR3 sequence (DNA): TGTGCCAGCAGCAAAGGGACGGTGAACACTGAAGCTTTCTTT.

The chain has TRBV25-1 and TRBJ1-5, with a tentative D call TRBD1 (5 bases). The V end lost 0 bases, the J end lost 1 base, and 7 bases lay between the germline ends. The CDR3 is 15 residues long. Per the germline V gene, CDR1 is MGHDK and CDR2 is SYGVNS. DNA of the CDR3: TGTGCCAGCAGTGAATATGGGGGAAGCAATCAGCCCCAGCATTTT. Translating gives CASSEYGGSNQPQHF.

The rearrangement uses TRBV7-8 and TRBJ2-7; tentatively, D is TRBD2 (5 bases). Per the germline V gene, CDR1 is SGHVS and CDR2 is FQNEAQ. V dropped 1 base and J dropped 0 bases, with 10 bases sitting between them. This CDR3 spans 15 amino acids. CDR3 in DNA: TGTGCCAGCAGCTTAGGTCTAGCAGACTCCTACGAGCAGTACTTC. This gives the protein CASSLGLADSYEQYF.

The rearrangement uses TRBV10-2 and TRBJ1-5; no firm D call. Germline V lookup: CDR1 WSHSY, CDR2 SAAADI. Between the trimmed V and J ends, which lost 6 bases and 2 bases, there was a span of 11 bases. The length of the CDR3 is 14 residues. The CDR3: CASRADLGNQPQHF. For the CDR3, the DNA is TGCGCCAGCAGGGCCGATTTGGGCAATCAGCCCCAGCATTTT.

The J gene is TRBJ2-2, the V gene TRBV5-4; D is unresolved. The CDR3 extends over 16 amino acids. Looked up from germline, CDR1 is SGHNT and CDR2 is YYREEE (reference sequence). V lost 4 bases to trimming and J lost 0 bases, with 13 bases between them. The CDR3 protein is CASSPHLQTNTGELFF. The CDR3 nucleotides are TGTGCCAGCAGCCCCCACCTACAGACGAACACCGGGGAGCTGTTTTTT.

The V and J genes are TRBV5-4 and TRBJ2-1, with D possibly being TRBD2 (6 bases). The germline V gene encodes CDR1 SGHNT and CDR2 YYREEE (reference sequence). There are 16 residues in the CDR3. V dropped 4 bases and J dropped 1 base, with 15 bases sitting between them. The CDR3 loop reads CASSPEGRGSYNEQFF. The CDR3 bases are TGTGCCAGCAGCCCAGAGGGGCGGGGTTCCTACAATGAGCAGTTCTTC.

This rearrangement joins TRBV5-6 to TRBJ2-1; no clear D. Between the trimmed V and J ends, which lost 3 bases and 2 bases, there was a span of 6 bases. Germline lookup yields CDR1 SGHDT and CDR2 YYEEEE. The CDR3 covers 13 residues. CDR3 nucleotide sequence: TGTGCCAGCAGCTCCACTGCCTACAATGAGCAGTTCTTC. Its translation is CASSSTAYNEQFF.

The V and J genes are TRBV5-1 and TRBJ2-5; D remains unclear. Trimming left V 4 bases short and J 5 bases short, with 12 bases between. CDR1 SGHRS and CDR2 YFSETQ come from the germline V gene. CDR3 length: 13 residues. CDR3 protein: CASSAPQGETQYF. DNA of the CDR3: TGCGCCAGCAGCGCGCCACAAGGGGAGACCCAGTACTTC.

This chain links TRBV19 with TRBJ1-5; D gene ambiguous. V gave up 7 bases and J gave up 0 bases, with 10 bases separating them. CDR1 LNHDA and CDR2 SQIVND come from the germline V gene (reference sequence). The CDR3 contains 14 residues. DNA for the CDR3: TGTGCCAGTAATCCGGGCTATAGCAATCAGCCCCAGCATTTT. Protein sequence: CASNPGYSNQPQHF.

J is TRBJ1-1 and V is TRBV5-1; 7 bases are shared with TRBD1. The CDR3 is made up of 14 amino acids. With V trimmed by 4 bases and J by 2 bases, 5 bases remained unmatched. Germline V gene sequence: CDR1 SGHRS, CDR2 YFSETQ. CDR3 loop: CASSKSGGNTEAFF. CDR3 DNA sequence: TGCGCCAGCAGCAAATCAGGGGGAAACACTGAAGCTTTCTTT.

The chain has TRBV10-3 and TRBJ2-1; D is perhaps TRBD1 (5 bases). V lost 3 bases, J lost 8 bases, and 20 bases lay in between. CDR1 ENHRY and CDR2 SYGVKD come from the germline V gene. The CDR3 length is 16 residues. The CDR3 nucleotides are TGTGCCATCAGTGAAAATGCCAGGGTCCCTCAGGATGAGCAGTTCTTC. Translating it yields CAISENARVPQDEQFF.

This rearrangement joins TRBV5-4 to TRBJ2-3; D gene uncertain. V was shortened by 4 bases and J by 4 bases, with 10 bases between the two germline ends. Germline lookup yields CDR1 SGHNT and CDR2 YYREEE (reference sequence). The length of the CDR3 is 13 residues. In DNA, the CDR3 is TGTGCCAGCAGCCCCCCTTGGTCAGATACGCAGTATTTT. It yields the protein CASSPPWSDTQYF.

The chain links TRBV11-1 to TRBJ2-5; 11 bases match TRBD2. The J segment lost 2 bases and the V segment lost 5 bases, leaving 10 bases of the junction unmatched. The CDR3 totals 17 residues. Germline-derived CDR1 and CDR2 are SGHAT and FQDESV (reference sequence). The DNA for the CDR3 is TGTGCCAGCAGCCTAGGACTAGCGGGCCCTACACAAGAGACCCAGTACTTC. It encodes CASSLGLAGPTQETQYF.

In its sample, this clone was seen once. The genes are TRBV5-5 and TRBJ1-3; unclear D gene. The CDR3 is 16 residues long. In germline, CDR1 is SGHKS, CDR2 YYEKEE (reference sequence). With 4 bases removed from V and 10 bases from J, the gap between germline ends came to 24 bases. In nucleotides, the CDR3 is TGTGCCAGCAGCGCGACTGACGGCGCAGTCTTCCCTACCATATATTTT. Its protein is CASSATDGAVFPTIYF.

This clone was observed a few times. J is TRBJ2-7 and V is TRBV2; TRBD1 agrees at 12 bases. Trimming removed 7 bases from V and 4 bases from J; junction bases left unmatched: 2. The germline V gene encodes CDR1 SNHLY and CDR2 FYNNEI. The CDR3 sequence is 13 residues long. The CDR3 DNA reads as TGTGCCAGCAAGGGACAGGGGGCATACGAGCAGTACTTC. Protein sequence: CASKGQGAYEQYF. The full variable domain, completed using reference TRBV2 and TRBJ2-7, is EPEVTQTPSHQVTQMGQEVILRCVPISNHLYFYWYRQILGQKVEFLVSFYNNEISEKSEIFDDQFSVERPDGSNFTLKIRSTKLEDSAMYFCASKGQGAYEQYFGPGTRLTVT.

The chain links TRBV5-6 to TRBJ2-3; D gene unclear. The germline V gene has CDR1 SGHDT and CDR2 YYEEEE. This CDR3 has 14 residues. Between the trimmed V and J ends, which lost 0 bases and 0 bases, there was a span of 5 bases. DNA of the CDR3: TGTGCCAGCAGCTTGGGAATCAGCACAGATACGCAGTATTTT. It is translated as CASSLGISTDTQYF.

The CDR3: CASSEHGSGSFNEQFF. The CDR3 DNA reads as TGTGCCAGCAGTGAACATGGCAGCGGGTCGTTCAATGAGCAGTTCTTC. This chain joins TRBV6-1 and TRBJ2-1, with TRBD2 as a possible D gene (6 bases). Between the trimmed V and J ends, which lost 2 bases and 6 bases, there was a span of 17 bases. CDR3 length: 16 amino acids. CDR1 MNHNS and CDR2 SASEGT come from the germline V gene.

This clone was seen more than once but under ten times. The CDR3, as DNA: TGCGCCAGCAGCCAAGCAGGGGCTTTTGAAAAACTGTTTTTT. Translating gives CASSQAGAFEKLFF. The chain joins TRBV4-1 to TRBJ1-4; a possible D gene is TRBD1 (6 bases). The V gene lost 1 base and the J gene lost 7 bases, with 10 bases spanning the gap. Germline CDR1 is MGHRA and CDR2 is YSYEKL. The length of the CDR3 is 14 residues.

This clone was detected only a few times. The J gene is TRBJ2-4, the V gene TRBV6-1; D remains ambiguous. V was pared by 11 bases and J by 16 bases, with 24 bases between. The CDR3 is made up of 12 amino acids. Germline loops: CDR1 MNHNS, CDR2 SASEGT. CDR3 sequence (DNA): TGTGCCGGGGTGGATCTAGTGGGTGTCTTTTACTTC. This encodes CAGVDLVGVFYF.